This T cell receptor beta chain comes out of a study of response to subunit inactivated influenza vaccine. Study-wide results and limits: After each seasonal influenza vaccination, few new T cells are recruited, the authors suggested.

MiXCR was run by TCRdb on the RT-PCR reads, yielding one entry per CDR3 protein. The repertoire holds approximately 570,000 distinct CDR3 sequences, with around 8% as singletons. In regard to this clonotype: What it recognizes is unknown.

V lost 1 base and J lost 8, with 9 bases in between. Germline CDR1 LGHDT, CDR2 YNNKEL (reference sequence). The CDR3 has 13 residues. The TCR was taken from a man aged 50-75 years who received an inactivated influenza vaccine. The V gene is TRBV3-1, the J gene TRBJ1-3; unclear D gene. The material was PBMCs from blood, obtained roughly 24 months after vaccination. CDR3 DNA: TGTGCCAGCAGCCAAGTGGGAGGTCACACCATATATTTT. It codes for CASSQVGGHTIYF.